This TCR beta chain was identified in a study of CD4 T cells in relation to SARS-CoV-2 and coronaviruses. Background on the study: Crossreactive spike epitopes shared across donors were mapped to their HLA restriction.

Notes on this clone: Its antigen is still unknown.

Unexposed donor CD4+ T cells date from 2011-2018, before the COVID-19 pandemic. Findings and limits, study-wide: Crossreactivity was assessed only for spike protein, not other viral proteins. Memory recall responses, not primary responses primed in culture, are what the assay detects.

The CDR3 is made up of 15 amino acids. Germline CDR1 reads LGHDT; CDR2 reads YNNKEL (reference sequence). V was shortened by 0 bases and J by 0 bases, with 8 bases between the two germline ends. Uncultured naive and memory CD4+ T cells supplied DNA for deep TCR-beta sequencing. The table came from immunoSEQ multiplex PCR; TCRdb's copy has only in-frame clones and leaves some out. Of tens of thousands of clones listed, roughly 85% were seen once; the top ten hold 1.3% to 1.5%. Sequences were obtained from memory CD4+ T cells from PBMCs. The chain couples TRBV3-1 (or the pseudogene TRBV3-2) to TRBJ1-2; D is possibly TRBD1 (5 bases). This clonotype was obtained from a human donor in good health. In DNA form, the CDR3 reads TGTGCCAGCAGCCAAGAGAGGGGCACTAACTATGGCTACACCTTC. Amino acid sequence: CASSQERGTNYGYTF.